Each of the 28 T cell receptor beta chains below was sequenced from the same sample in a study of identical twins. In TCRdb, the 5' RACE reads were re-called with MiXCR into one record per CDR3 protein. The sample lists about 790,000 distinct CDR3 sequences, roughly 18% occurring once. This same sample was also taken into another study, of T cells expressing NK-cell markers.

Material: PBMCs. The origin of the receptors is a young woman in good health.

For the CDR3, the DNA is TGTGCCAGCAGTGGTGGGACAGGCTACGAGCAGTACTTC. This sequence encodes CASSGGTGYEQYF. The chain recombines TRBV2 with TRBJ2-7, with TRBD1 matching 8 bases. The CDR3 has 13 residues. J was trimmed by 3 bases and V by 4 bases; bases with no gene match: 2. Looked up from germline, CDR1 is SNHLY and CDR2 is FYNNEI.

This clonotype has only a few counts. This chain links TRBV20-1 with TRBJ2-3; TRBD2 agrees at 9 bases. V lost 2 bases, J lost 3 bases, and 6 bases stayed unmatched. The CDR3 runs to 15 residues. The germline gives CDR1 DFQATT, CDR2 SNEGSKA (reference sequence). CDR3 sequence (DNA): TGCAGTGCTAGAACTAGCGGGTGGGGAACAGATACGCAGTATTTT. Its translation: CSARTSGWGTDTQYF.

The chain carries TRBV5-1 and TRBJ2-3, with 8 bases matching TRBD1. Per germline, CDR1 SGHRS and CDR2 YFSETQ. The V and J ends lost 3 bases and 2 bases, in that order; junction bases with no gene match: 11. The CDR3 covers 17 residues. This CDR3 is CASSWTAGGYDTDTQYF. CDR3 coding DNA: TGCGCCAGCAGCTGGACCGCAGGGGGCTACGACACAGATACGCAGTATTTT.

V usage is TRBV20-1 and J usage is TRBJ2-5; TRBD2 aligns across 8 bases. The CDR3 sequence is 13 residues long. CDR1 and CDR2 from the germline V gene are DFQATT and SNEGSKA (reference sequence). Trimming cost V 6 bases and J 3 bases; bases outside gene matches: 6. CDR3 sequence: CSAEGLDKETQYF. DNA for the CDR3: TGCAGTGCGGAGGGACTAGATAAAGAGACCCAGTACTTC.

This chain uses TRBV11-2 with TRBJ2-2; D is undetermined. Germline V gives CDR1 SGHAT, CDR2 FQNNGV. The CDR3 is made up of 13 amino acids. V lost 4 bases, J lost 5 bases, and 8 bases lay in between. The DNA for the CDR3 is TGTGCCAGCAGCTCCCTGAAGACCGGGGAGCTGTTTTTT. This sequence encodes CASSSLKTGELFF.

The chain has TRBV20-1 and TRBJ2-3, with TRBD2 matching over 10 bases. This CDR3 contains 15 residues. J lost 6 bases, V lost 7 bases, and 13 bases had no gene match. Germline V lookup: CDR1 DFQATT, CDR2 SNEGSKA (reference sequence). This CDR3 is CSGLLLAGQGDTQYF. The CDR3 coding sequence is TGCAGTGGGCTGCTACTAGCGGGACAAGGTGATACGCAGTATTTT.

The chain recombines TRBV12-3 or TRBV12-4 with TRBJ1-5; D may be TRBD1 (5 bases). The V gene lost 6 bases and the J gene lost 3 bases, with 15 bases spanning the gap. The CDR3 runs 15 residues. CDR3 sequence (DNA): TGTGCCAGCAGGCGGGGCCTGGGGAACAATCAGCCCCAGCATTTT. This codes for CASRRGLGNNQPQHF.

This clonotype was picked up a small number of times. The chain combines TRBV3-1 with TRBJ1-1; D not resolved. Germline V gene lookup returns CDR1 LGHDT and CDR2 YNNKEL (reference sequence). V lost 0 bases and J lost 1, with 9 bases in between. The CDR3 is made up of 15 amino acids. CDR3 coding DNA: TGTGCCAGCAGCCAAGATTGGCGCGGGAACACTGAAGCTTTCTTT. It codes for CASSQDWRGNTEAFF.

CDR3 DNA sequence: TGTGCCAGCAGCTGGGATCTAGCGGGGGGGCAAGATACGCAGTATTTT. It specifies CASSWDLAGGQDTQYF. The rearrangement uses TRBV5-6 and TRBJ2-3, with 12 bases lining up with TRBD2. Trimming took 3 bases from V and 5 from J; bases not matched to a gene: 7. The CDR3 length is 16 residues. The V gene's germline CDR1 is SGHDT and CDR2 YYEEEE.

The table lists this clonotype with a few counts. The V and J genes are TRBV10-3 and TRBJ1-1, with 11 bases fitting TRBD1. V was clipped by 3 bases and J by 3 bases; unmatched bases: 3. This CDR3 contains 15 residues. Per the germline V gene, CDR1 is ENHRY and CDR2 is SYGVKD. DNA of the CDR3: TGTGCCATCAGTGACCCGGGACAGGGGGACACTGAAGCTTTCTTT. This translates into CAISDPGQGDTEAFF.

This clonotype was seen a few times. The chain joins TRBV5-1 to TRBJ2-2; 8 bases are a match to TRBD2. The CDR3 runs to 15 residues. Germline V gives CDR1 SGHRS, CDR2 YFSETQ. J was trimmed by 6 bases and V by 4 bases; bases with no gene match: 8. The CDR3 sequence is CASSLGGLEAGELFF. Written as DNA, the CDR3 is TGCGCCAGCAGCCTTGGGGGACTAGAAGCCGGGGAGCTGTTTTTT.

The chain is built from TRBV5-1 and TRBJ2-4; 7 nucleotides match TRBD1. The CDR3 length is 16 residues. The V and J ends lost 10 bases and 0 bases, in that order; junction bases with no gene match: 13. The germline V gene encodes CDR1 SGHRS and CDR2 YFSETQ. The CDR3 sequence is CAPQTGKEVAKNIQYF. CDR3 sequence (DNA): TGCGCCCCCCAGACAGGGAAGGAAGTAGCCAAAAACATTCAGTACTTC.

The chain is built from TRBV6-5 and TRBJ1-2, with 7 bases lining up with TRBD1. With V trimmed by 0 bases and J by 7 bases, 8 bases remained unmatched. The CDR3 extends over 15 amino acids. CDR1 MNHEY and CDR2 SVGAGI come from the germline V gene. In nucleotides, the CDR3 is TGTGCCAGCAGTTACTCGAAGGGGGCGCGGCGTGGCTACACCTTC. Protein: CASSYSKGARRGYTF.

The chain uses TRBV6-5 and TRBJ1-1; D might be TRBD1 (5 bases). The CDR3 is made up of 16 amino acids. V lost 5 bases and J lost 3, with 19 bases in between. Germline lookup yields CDR1 MNHEY and CDR2 SVGAGI. The CDR3 coding sequence is TGTGCCAGCAGTCCCTCGCGCCCCAGGGAACACACTGAAGCTTTCTTT. This gives the protein CASSPSRPREHTEAFF.

This clonotype showed up just a few times. This sequence joins TRBV6-5 and TRBJ1-2; D is possibly TRBD1 (5 bases). Per the germline V gene, CDR1 is MNHEY and CDR2 is SVGAGI. V lost 2 bases, J lost 5 bases, and 21 bases lay in between. The CDR3 extends over 17 amino acids. CDR3 DNA sequence: TGTGCCAGCAGTTACCTTATGCCGGGACCGGATTCTTATGGCTACACCTTC. It is translated as CASSYLMPGPDSYGYTF.

This clonotype was seen a handful of times. This chain joins TRBV6-1 and TRBJ1-1, with TRBD1 identical over 7 bases. CDR3 length equals 15 residues. Germline V gene sequence: CDR1 MNHNS, CDR2 SASEGT. Germline trimming cut 6 bases from V and 0 bases from J; bases unmatched to any gene: 7. DNA for the CDR3: TGTGCCAGCAGGAAGACAGGACAGGTGAACACTGAAGCTTTCTTT. Residues: CASRKTGQVNTEAFF.

The V gene is TRBV29-1, the J gene TRBJ2-5, with 11 bases aligning to TRBD1. With V trimmed by 0 bases and J by 7 bases, 10 bases remained unmatched. The CDR3 has 16 amino acids. Germline CDR1 SQVTM, CDR2 ANQGSEA. The CDR3 DNA follows: TGCAGCGTTGAAGAAGGACAGGGGGCTATTTTGGGGACCCAGTACTTC. This codes for CSVEEGQGAILGTQYF.

This clonotype has more than one count but fewer than ten. CDR3 protein: CASRASAAGFNQPQHF. The CDR3 region has the DNA TGTGCCAGCAGGGCCTCCGCAGCAGGGTTCAATCAGCCCCAGCATTTT. The genes are TRBV7-2 and TRBJ1-5, with TRBD1 as a possible D gene (5 bases). The V end was cut by 6 bases, the J end by 3 bases, with 18 bases between. The CDR3 sequence is 16 residues long. In germline, CDR1 is SGHTA, CDR2 FQGNSA.

The gene calls are TRBV3-1 and TRBJ2-5; TRBD1 aligns across 9 bases. J was trimmed by 2 bases and V by 0 bases; bases with no gene match: 7. The CDR3 extends over 17 amino acids. Germline assignment: CDR1 LGHDT and CDR2 YNNKEL (reference sequence). CDR3 region: CASSQDAYGTGQETQYF. In nucleotides, the CDR3 is TGTGCCAGCAGCCAAGACGCCTATGGGACAGGGCAAGAGACCCAGTACTTC.

J is TRBJ2-1 and V is TRBV19; 7 nucleotides agree with TRBD1. Losses at the gene ends were 3 bases for V and 2 bases for J; bases not matched to a gene: 7. The germline gives CDR1 LNHDA, CDR2 SQIVND (reference sequence). There are 16 residues in the CDR3. CDR3 coding DNA: TGTGCCAGTAGTATGCCCGGGCAGGGGGCCTACAATGAGCAGTTCTTC. Translated, it gives CASSMPGQGAYNEQFF.

This chain links TRBV18 with TRBJ1-5, with 9 bases matching TRBD1. The V and J ends lost 3 bases and 4 bases, in that order; junction bases with no gene match: 4. Looked up from germline, CDR1 is KGHSH and CDR2 is LQKENI. The CDR3 has 15 residues. Here the CDR3 DNA reads TGTGCCAGCTCACCGACGGGACAGGGTAATCAGCCCCAGCATTTT. Translation gives CASSPTGQGNQPQHF.

The chain links TRBV20-1 to TRBJ2-3; 9 bases match TRBD2. Germline V gene data show CDR1 as DFQATT and CDR2 as SNEGSKA (reference sequence). This CDR3 has 14 amino acids. The J segment lost 5 bases and the V segment lost 3 bases, leaving 6 bases of the junction unmatched. The CDR3 reads CSASGGGARDTQYF. The CDR3 nucleotides read TGCAGTGCTAGTGGCGGGGGGGCCAGAGATACGCAGTATTTT.

Only a few counts were recorded for this clonotype. The chain couples TRBV11-2 to TRBJ1-2, with 9 positions matching TRBD1. The V and J ends lost 1 base and 5 bases, in that order; junction bases with no gene match: 5. Germline CDR1 SGHAT, CDR2 FQNNGV. The CDR3 contains 15 residues. CDR3 nucleotides: TGTGCCAGCAGCTTAGTGGTCGGACAGGGGTATGGCTACACCTTC. It codes for CASSLVVGQGYGYTF.

This clonotype was seen a handful of times. V and J are TRBV27 and TRBJ2-7, with D possibly TRBD2 on 5 matching bases. The CDR3 has 13 amino acids. CDR1 and CDR2 from the germline V gene are MNHEY and SMNVEV (reference sequence). V was clipped by 6 bases and J by 2 bases, with 11 bases between them. The CDR3 loop reads CASRATGTYEQYF. The CDR3 DNA is TGTGCCAGCAGAGCGACGGGAACCTACGAGCAGTACTTC.

The chain joins TRBV11-2 to TRBJ1-2; 12 bases fit TRBD1. Trimming cost V 4 bases and J 7 bases; bases outside gene matches: 16. This CDR3 has 18 amino acids. Germline lookup yields CDR1 SGHAT and CDR2 FQNNGV. Here the CDR3 DNA reads TGTGCCAGCAGCTCCCCCGGGGGACAGGGGGCGCACATCGGTGGCTACACCTTC. Protein: CASSSPGGQGAHIGGYTF.

This clonotype was counted between two and nine times. The V and J genes are TRBV20-1 and TRBJ2-2; D remains unclear. The CDR3 consists of 13 residues. Trimming took 0 bases from V and 4 from J, leaving 6 bases between them. CDR1 DFQATT and CDR2 SNEGSKA come from the germline V gene (reference sequence). The CDR3 nucleotides are TGCAGTGCTAGAGACCGCCCCACCGGGGAGCTGTTTTTT. It yields the protein CSARDRPTGELFF.

The J gene is TRBJ2-7, the V gene TRBV12-3 or TRBV12-4, with D perhaps being TRBD1 or TRBD2 (5 bases each). This CDR3 comprises 18 residues. Between the trimmed V and J ends, which lost 3 bases and 2 bases, there was a span of 23 bases. CDR3 sequence: CASSFKPPGQNRPYEQYF. The CDR3 DNA is TGTGCCAGCAGTTTTAAACCCCCGGGGCAAAATAGGCCCTACGAGCAGTACTTC.

The rearrangement uses TRBV27 and TRBJ1-2; 9 nucleotides align to TRBD1. This CDR3 comprises 14 residues. Looked up from germline, CDR1 is MNHEY and CDR2 is SMNVEV (reference sequence). J lost 6 bases, V lost 5 bases, and 7 bases had no gene match. The CDR3 is CASSPTGTGNGYTF. DNA for the CDR3: TGTGCCAGCAGTCCGACCGGGACAGGGAATGGCTACACCTTC.